The 18 T cell receptor beta chains listed next were all sequenced from one sample in a study of shared clonotypes between healthy human individuals. The protocol was immunoSEQ multiplex PCR, while the TCRdb copy is restricted to in-frame clones and leaves out a portion. The data contain 950,000 to 1,100,000 clones, around four fifths of them singletons. The specimen was memory CD4+ T cells sorted from blood. Subset reported: CD45RA-negative fraction. The receptors shown here come from a man aged 18 to 35 in good health.

The chain employs TRBV19 and TRBJ2-2; TRBD2 matches 10 bases. The CDR3 totals 16 residues. The V gene's germline CDR1 is LNHDA and CDR2 SQIVND (reference sequence). V was clipped by 3 bases and J by 3 bases; unmatched bases: 4. The CDR3 nucleotides are TGTGCCAGTAGTATCCTAGCGGGGGCTTACACCGGGGAGCTGTTTTTT. Residues: CASSILAGAYTGELFF.

The chain employs TRBV5-1 and TRBJ2-7; 11 bases are a match to TRBD2. The ends lost 4 bases at V and 0 bases at J; junction bases unmatched: 0. Germline CDR1 is SGHRS and CDR2 is YFSETQ. CDR3 size: 14 residues. The CDR3 sequence is CASSTSGSSYEQYF. The CDR3, as DNA: TGCGCCAGCAGCACTAGCGGGAGCTCCTACGAGCAGTACTTC.

A few counts support this clone. This chain joins TRBV5-4 and TRBJ2-2; a weak D match, TRBD1 (6 bases). This CDR3 has 15 residues. CDR1 and CDR2 (germline): SGHNT, YYREEE (reference sequence). Trimming pared 5 bases from V and 4 bases from J, leaving 15 bases between. The CDR3, as DNA: TGTGCCAGCAGTCATACAGGGCTCGGCACCGGGGAGCTGTTTTTT. Amino acid sequence: CASSHTGLGTGELFF.

V is TRBV5-1 and J is TRBJ1-6; D call uncertain. Germline loops: CDR1 SGHRS, CDR2 YFSETQ. This CDR3 has 18 amino acids. V was shortened by 0 bases and J by 2 bases, with 15 bases between the two germline ends. CDR3 region: CASSLGLVPHAYNSPLHF. The DNA of the CDR3 is TGCGCCAGCAGCTTGGGGTTGGTCCCCCACGCCTATAATTCACCCCTCCACTTT.

This clone was picked up many times. The chain joins TRBV7-9 to TRBJ2-7; 7 bases line up with TRBD2. V lost 3 bases to trimming and J lost 5 bases; unmatched junction nucleotides: 4. The germline V gene encodes CDR1 SEHNR and CDR2 FQNEAQ (reference sequence). The CDR3 spans 13 residues. The CDR3 reads CASSFDGRNEQYF. The DNA of the CDR3 is TGTGCCAGCAGCTTCGACGGGAGGAACGAGCAGTACTTC.

The chain uses TRBV9 and TRBJ2-7; D not certain. From germline, CDR1 is SGDLS and CDR2 YYNGEE. This CDR3 is 15 amino acids long. V lost 0 bases and J 3 bases, leaving 13 bases between the germline ends. CDR3 bases: TGTGCCAGCAGCGTAGGATCTAGGAATAGCTACGAGCAGTACTTC. It is translated as CASSVGSRNSYEQYF.

The chain recombines TRBV2 with TRBJ1-3, with D possibly being TRBD1 (5 bases). Trimming shortened V by 7 bases and J by 4 bases, and 8 bases separated the two germline ends. The CDR3 loop spans 12 amino acids. In germline, CDR1 is SNHLY, CDR2 FYNNEI. CDR3 DNA sequence: TGTGCCAGCACAGGGTTAGGAAACACCATATATTTT. It translates to CASTGLGNTIYF. The full variable domain, rest sourced from reference TRBV2 and TRBJ1-3, is EPEVTQTPSHQVTQMGQEVILRCVPISNHLYFYWYRQILGQKVEFLVSFYNNEISEKSEIFDDQFSVERPDGSNFTLKIRSTKLEDSAMYFCASTGLGNTIYFGEGSWLTVV.

This clone was observed once. V and J are TRBV11-3 and TRBJ2-5; 9 bases map to TRBD1. The closer fit of TRBJ2-7 to the DNA end suggests the J call may be wrong. Per the germline V gene, CDR1 is SGHNT and CDR2 is YENEEA. This CDR3 spans 12 amino acids. CDR3 sequence reads: CASGTGTYEQYF. CDR3 sequence (DNA): TGTGCCAGCGGGACAGGGACCTACGAGCAGTACTTC.

The chain uses TRBV30 and TRBJ2-1, with TRBD2 matching over 11 bases. Germline-derived CDR1 and CDR2 are GTSNPN and SVGIG (reference sequence). The CDR3 has 17 residues. The J segment lost 4 bases and the V segment lost 1 base, leaving 9 bases of the junction unmatched. CDR3 loop: CAWSGVAGGPRYNEQFF. The CDR3, as DNA: TGTGCCTGGAGTGGGGTAGCGGGAGGGCCGAGGTACAATGAGCAGTTCTTC. The variable domain in full, completed from reference TRBV30 and TRBJ2-1, reads SQTIHQWPATLVQPVGSPLSLECTVEGTSNPNLYWYRQAAGRGLQLLFYSVGIGQISSEVPQNLSASRPQDRQFILSSKKLLLSDSGFYLCAWSGVAGGPRYNEQFFGPGTRLTVL.

The chain has TRBV11-2 and TRBJ2-7; D gene unclear. The germline gives CDR1 SGHAT, CDR2 FQNNGV. The V gene lost 0 bases and the J gene lost 6 bases, with 12 bases spanning the gap. The CDR3 is 14 amino acids. This CDR3 reads CASSLDLTVSEQYF. The CDR3 DNA sequence: TGTGCCAGCAGCTTAGATCTTACAGTTAGCGAGCAGTACTTC.

As to this clone: A much larger clone lies a single base off, so this may be a read error. This sample includes further DNA sequences coding for the same CDR3. V and J are TRBV5-4 and TRBJ1-1, with 8 positions matching TRBD1. The CDR3 runs 14 residues. J gave up 1 base and V 4 bases, and 3 bases lay outside the gene matches. The germline V gene has CDR1 SGHNT and CDR2 YYREEE (reference sequence). Written as DNA, the CDR3 is TGTGCCAGCAGCCCCGGACAGGGGAACACTGAAGCTTTCTTT. Encoded protein: CASSPGQGNTEAFF. Based on the CDR3 plus reference TRBV5-4 and TRBJ1-1, the full variable domain is ETGVTQSPTHLIKTRGQQVTLRCSSQSGHNTVSWYQQALGQGPQFIFQYYREEENGRGNFPPRFSGLQFPNYSSELNVNALELDDSALYLCASSPGQGNTEAFFGQGTRLTVV.

The rearrangement links TRBV5-1 to TRBJ2-3, with 11 bases fitting TRBD2. Per germline, CDR1 SGHRS and CDR2 YFSETQ. The CDR3 sequence is 16 residues long. V was pared by 3 bases and J by 4 bases, with 7 bases of the junction left unmatched. In DNA, the CDR3 is TGCGCCAGCAGCTCCACTAGCGGGGGCTTCCCAGATACGCAGTATTTT. Translation gives CASSSTSGGFPDTQYF.

The J gene is TRBJ1-2, the V gene TRBV28; 7 positions agree with TRBD1. The junction had 12 bases not matched to a gene; V was cut back by 6 bases and J by 5 bases. CDR1 is MDHEN, CDR2 SYDVKM, per germline. This CDR3 comprises 15 residues. The CDR3 DNA follows: TGTGCCAGCAGGTTACAGGGGCAGGGGGTTTATGGCTACACCTTC. Translated: CASRLQGQGVYGYTF.

This clone was seen more than once but under ten times. The gene calls are TRBV11-3 and TRBJ2-7; TRBD1 agrees at 9 bases. V lost 8 bases and J lost 2; bases outside the gene matches: 4. Germline V gene lookup returns CDR1 SGHNT and CDR2 YENEEA. The CDR3 runs 13 residues. CDR3 coding DNA: TGTGCCAGCGGTAGGACAGGGGCCTACGAGCAGTACTTC. It yields the protein CASGRTGAYEQYF.

The CDR3: CASSQMGKGSPLHF. In DNA, the CDR3 is TGTGCCAGCAGCCAAATGGGGAAAGGATCACCCCTCCACTTT. V is TRBV14 and J is TRBJ1-6; D remains unclear. V lost 2 bases, J lost 10 bases, and 12 bases lay in between. Germline V gene lookup returns CDR1 SGHDN and CDR2 FVKESK. This CDR3 is built from 14 residues.

This clone was seen a few times. This chain links TRBV7-9 with TRBJ2-7; 9 positions agree with TRBD1. Germline CDR1 is SEHNR and CDR2 is FQNEAQ (reference sequence). CDR3 length equals 13 residues. The ends lost 5 bases at V and 8 bases at J; junction bases unmatched: 7. CDR3: CASSPGTGSKQYF. For the CDR3, the DNA is TGTGCCAGCAGCCCGGGGACAGGGTCTAAGCAGTACTTC.

The CDR3 DNA sequence: TGTGCCAGCAGCCGACCTGCGGGGACGGAAGGATCACCCCTCCACTTT. Its translation: CASSRPAGTEGSPLHF. V usage is TRBV7-9 and J usage is TRBJ1-6, with a tentative D call TRBD1 (5 bases). Germline CDR1 is SEHNR and CDR2 is FQNEAQ (reference sequence). The CDR3 contains 16 residues. V gave up 5 bases and J gave up 10 bases, with 21 bases separating them.

J is TRBJ1-1 and V is TRBV13; no firm D call. In germline, CDR1 is PRHDT, CDR2 FYEKMQ (reference sequence). V was cut by 1 base and J by 4 bases, with 10 bases left in between. The CDR3 runs 14 residues. Here the CDR3 DNA reads TGTGCCAGCAGCTTAGCCCACCTAGTCACTGAAGCTTTCTTT. Translating gives CASSLAHLVTEAFF.